Given below is one T cell receptor (beta chain) in context. What it binds is not known. This record belongs to a study of T cell responses to AZD1222 COVID-19 vaccine. Findings and limits, study-wide: The reported proportion of spike-specific TCRs targeting unmutated variant regions was nearly half. Donors were mostly white British, more females; clonal diversity possibly underestimated. Researchers took repertoire samples only after the peak T cell response had come. Spike-specific TCR breadth and depth went up after people got two AZD1222 doses.

Only in-frame clones appear in the TCRdb table, and some are missing; sequencing was by immunoSEQ multiplex PCR. The table records about 160,000 clones, 92% of them present only once. Losses at the gene ends were 2 bases for V and 7 bases for J; bases not matched to a gene: 13. The CDR3 is 18 amino acids. Germline CDR1 reads LNHDA; CDR2 reads SQIVND (reference sequence). The genes are TRBV19 and TRBJ2-1; TRBD1 matches 11 bases. This TCR derives from an adult who received the AZD1222 COVID-19 vaccine. The sample was peripheral blood, taken 28 days after the second AZD1222 dose. The CDR3 DNA sequence: TGTGCCAGTAGTATAACGGGGACCACGGGGACAGGGGGAAATGAGCAGTTCTTC. Encoded protein: CASSITGTTGTGGNEQFF. Variable domain in full (rest from reference TRBV19 and TRBJ2-1): DGGITQSPKYLFRKEGQNVTLSCEQNLNHDAMYWYRQDPGQGLRLIYYSQIVNDFQKGDIAEGYSVSREKKESFPLTVTSAQKNPTAFYLCASSITGTTGTGGNEQFFGPGTRLTVL.